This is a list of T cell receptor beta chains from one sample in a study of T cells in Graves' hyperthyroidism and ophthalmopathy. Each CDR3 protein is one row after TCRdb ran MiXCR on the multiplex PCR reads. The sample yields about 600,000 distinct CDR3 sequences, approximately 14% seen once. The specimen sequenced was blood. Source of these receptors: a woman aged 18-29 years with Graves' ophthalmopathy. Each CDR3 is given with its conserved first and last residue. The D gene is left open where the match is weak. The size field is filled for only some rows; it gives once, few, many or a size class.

cdr3_nt: TGTGCCAGCAGCTCCCACGGGGCGGGGGGGATCGATGAGCAGTTCTTC; cdr3_aa: CASSSHGAGGIDEQFF; v_call: TRBV11-1; clone_size: .; j_call: TRBJ2-1; d_call: TRBD2
cdr3_nt: TGTGCCTGGAGCTCAGGGAATGATCAGCCCCAGCATTTT; cdr3_aa: CAWSSGNDQPQHF; v_call: TRBV30; clone_size: many; j_call: TRBJ1-5; d_call: .
cdr3_nt: TGTGCCAGCAGTTCAGGGTTTGGCAATCAGCCCCAGCATTTT; cdr3_aa: CASSSGFGNQPQHF; v_call: TRBV27; clone_size: .; j_call: TRBJ1-5; d_call: .
cdr3_nt: TGTGCCAGCAGCCCCGGCCCGGGACTAGCGGGGAATGAGCAGTTCTTC; cdr3_aa: CASSPGPGLAGNEQFF; v_call: TRBV7-3; clone_size: many; j_call: TRBJ2-1; d_call: TRBD2
cdr3_nt: TGTGCCAGCAGTTTATCCACAGGGGCGGCCTACAATGAGCAGTTCTTC; cdr3_aa: CASSLSTGAAYNEQFF; v_call: TRBV28; clone_size: many; j_call: TRBJ2-1; d_call: TRBD1
cdr3_nt: TGTGCCATCGGTGGGGGGGCCTGGGAGACCCAGTACTTC; cdr3_aa: CAIGGGAWETQYF; v_call: TRBV30; clone_size: .; j_call: TRBJ2-5; d_call: .
cdr3_nt: TGTGCCAGCAGTCCTTACGGACCAGACTCCAACAATGAGCAGTTCTTC; cdr3_aa: CASSPYGPDSNNEQFF; v_call: TRBV28; clone_size: many; j_call: TRBJ2-1; d_call: .
cdr3_nt: TGTGCCAGCAGCCGGCGGGCTACCGGCACAGATACGCAGTATTTT; cdr3_aa: CASSRRATGTDTQYF; v_call: TRBV7-9; clone_size: many; j_call: TRBJ2-3; d_call: .
cdr3_nt: TGCAGTGCCGCCCACACGCCCAAGGGCAATCAGCCCCAGCATTTT; cdr3_aa: CSAAHTPKGNQPQHF; v_call: TRBV20-1; clone_size: many; j_call: TRBJ1-5; d_call: .
cdr3_nt: TGTGCCAGCAGTGAAGCTTTACAGTCTTTGGGGCCCCAGCATTTT; cdr3_aa: CASSEALQSLGPQHF; v_call: TRBV6-1; clone_size: few; j_call: TRBJ1-5; d_call: .
cdr3_nt: TGTGCCAGCAGCTTGCAACTAGCGGGGCCGTACGAGCAGTACTTC; cdr3_aa: CASSLQLAGPYEQYF; v_call: TRBV7-2; clone_size: .; j_call: TRBJ2-7; d_call: TRBD2
cdr3_nt: TGTGCCAGCAGTCCCTGGTTGGGTGGGGGACAAGAGACCCAGTACTTC; cdr3_aa: CASSPWLGGGQETQYF; v_call: TRBV12-3/TRBV12-4; clone_size: many; j_call: TRBJ2-5; d_call: .
cdr3_nt: TGTGCCAGCAGCTTAGTCCGGCGGGAGGGCCGGCGTGAGCAGTTCTTC; cdr3_aa: CASSLVRREGRREQFF; v_call: TRBV7-9; clone_size: many; j_call: TRBJ2-1; d_call: TRBD2
cdr3_nt: TGCAGTGCTAAGGCTAGCGAGAGTACCTACGAGCAGTACTTC; cdr3_aa: CSAKASESTYEQYF; v_call: TRBV20-1; clone_size: many; j_call: TRBJ2-7; d_call: .
cdr3_nt: TGTGCCAGCAGCCCACAAAGTACAGGGACTGAAGCTTTCTTT; cdr3_aa: CASSPQSTGTEAFF; v_call: TRBV11-2; clone_size: many; j_call: TRBJ1-1; d_call: .
cdr3_nt: TGTGCCAGCACCGACGAGAGGGGGCGAAACCAAGAGACCCAGTACTTC; cdr3_aa: CASTDERGRNQETQYF; v_call: TRBV12-3/TRBV12-4; clone_size: many; j_call: TRBJ2-5; d_call: TRBD1
cdr3_nt: TGCGCCAGCAGCCAGAGGACTGACAATAATGAAAAACTGTTTTTT; cdr3_aa: CASSQRTDNNEKLFF; v_call: TRBV4-1; clone_size: few; j_call: TRBJ1-4; d_call: .
cdr3_nt: TGTGCCAGCAGTCGAGAACTAGCGGGAGCCTACAATGAGCAGTTCTTC; cdr3_aa: CASSRELAGAYNEQFF; v_call: TRBV6-2/TRBV6-3; clone_size: many; j_call: TRBJ2-1; d_call: TRBD2
cdr3_nt: TGCAGTGCTAGAGCCCCTCCCTCGCTAGCGGGAGGGAACAATGAGCAGTTCTTC; cdr3_aa: CSARAPPSLAGGNNEQFF; v_call: TRBV20-1; clone_size: .; j_call: TRBJ2-1; d_call: TRBD2
cdr3_nt: TGCAGTGCTAGCGAGACAGGGGTCTACGAGCAGTACTTC; cdr3_aa: CSASETGVYEQYF; v_call: TRBV20-1; clone_size: many; j_call: TRBJ2-7; d_call: TRBD1
cdr3_nt: TGTGCCAGCAGCCCCCGACTCCAAGAGACCCAGTACTTC; cdr3_aa: CASSPRLQETQYF; v_call: TRBV11-3; clone_size: many; j_call: TRBJ2-5; d_call: .
cdr3_nt: TGTGCCAGTAGTATAGATCGTGAGGGGGACAGGGTTCTCACCGGGGAGCTGTTTTTT; cdr3_aa: CASSIDREGDRVLTGELFF; v_call: TRBV19; clone_size: .; j_call: TRBJ2-2; d_call: TRBD1
cdr3_nt: TGTGCCAGCAGCCAAGATTGGAGACTAGCGGGAGGGCCGGAGGGCGAGCAGTTCTTC; cdr3_aa: CASSQDWRLAGGPEGEQFF; v_call: TRBV4-2; clone_size: few; j_call: TRBJ2-1; d_call: TRBD2
cdr3_nt: TGCGCCAGCAGTGAGCAACGACTAGCGGGAGGGCCAAATACGCAGTATTTT; cdr3_aa: CASSEQRLAGGPNTQYF; v_call: TRBV10-2; clone_size: .; j_call: TRBJ2-3; d_call: TRBD2
cdr3_nt: TGTGCCAGCACCGTAGCCGTTAGCGCCGGGGAGCTGTTTTTT; cdr3_aa: CASTVAVSAGELFF; v_call: TRBV9; clone_size: .; j_call: TRBJ2-2; d_call: .
cdr3_nt: TGTGCCAGCAATAGAGACAGGGCAAATGACTATGGCTACACCTTC; cdr3_aa: CASNRDRANDYGYTF; v_call: TRBV6-1; clone_size: many; j_call: TRBJ1-2; d_call: TRBD1
cdr3_nt: TGTGCCAGCTTCTCCCGGGACACAGCTAACTATGGCTACACCTTC; cdr3_aa: CASFSRDTANYGYTF; v_call: TRBV12-3/TRBV12-4; clone_size: .; j_call: TRBJ1-2; d_call: .
cdr3_nt: TGCGCCAGCAGGGAGACAGGGGGCGGGGATCAGCCCCAGCATTTT; cdr3_aa: CASRETGGGDQPQHF; v_call: TRBV5-1; clone_size: many; j_call: TRBJ1-5; d_call: TRBD1
cdr3_nt: TGTGCCAGCAGCCCCGCTAGCGGGACCAGCTCCTACGAGCAGTACTTC; cdr3_aa: CASSPASGTSSYEQYF; v_call: TRBV7-9; clone_size: many; j_call: TRBJ2-7; d_call: TRBD2
cdr3_nt: TGTGCCTGGAGAGAGCCCAGCGGGAGTTTGAATGAGCAGTTCTTC; cdr3_aa: CAWREPSGSLNEQFF; v_call: TRBV30; clone_size: many; j_call: TRBJ2-1; d_call: TRBD2
cdr3_nt: TGTGCCAGCGGACTGGTCGGGGAGCTGTTTTTT; cdr3_aa: CASGLVGELFF; v_call: TRBV12-3/TRBV12-4; clone_size: few; j_call: TRBJ2-2; d_call: .
cdr3_nt: TGCGCCAGCAGCCAAGAGGGGACGGCGAACACCGGGGAGCTGTTTTTT; cdr3_aa: CASSQEGTANTGELFF; v_call: TRBV4-3; clone_size: .; j_call: TRBJ2-2; d_call: .
cdr3_nt: TGCGCCAGCAGCCAACCCCCAACTAGCGGGAGGAGGTACAATGAGCAGTTCTTC; cdr3_aa: CASSQPPTSGRRYNEQFF; v_call: TRBV4-1; clone_size: .; j_call: TRBJ2-1; d_call: TRBD2
cdr3_nt: TGCAGTGCTAGGACAGCTATGCAAACTAATGAAAAACTGTTTTTT; cdr3_aa: CSARTAMQTNEKLFF; v_call: TRBV20-1; clone_size: few; j_call: TRBJ1-4; d_call: .
cdr3_nt: TGTGCCAGCAGGACAGAGGGCTATGGCTACACCTTC; cdr3_aa: CASRTEGYGYTF; v_call: TRBV28; clone_size: few; j_call: TRBJ1-2; d_call: .
cdr3_nt: TGTGCCAGCAGCTTAGCGGGTCCCAGCTCCTACGAGCAGTACTTC; cdr3_aa: CASSLAGPSSYEQYF; v_call: TRBV7-2; clone_size: many; j_call: TRBJ2-7; d_call: .
cdr3_nt: TGTGCCAGCAGCGTAGTGGGCGGGAGAGTTGCAGATACGCAGTATTTT; cdr3_aa: CASSVVGGRVADTQYF; v_call: TRBV9; clone_size: .; j_call: TRBJ2-3; d_call: TRBD2
cdr3_nt: TGTGCCAGCAGCCTACCGCCGGGACAGGGGCAAGAGACCCAGTACTTC; cdr3_aa: CASSLPPGQGQETQYF; v_call: TRBV11-1; clone_size: many; j_call: TRBJ2-5; d_call: TRBD1
cdr3_nt: TGTGCCAGCAGCGCGTTCGGGACCCAAGCCACAGATACGCAGTATTTT; cdr3_aa: CASSAFGTQATDTQYF; v_call: TRBV7-2; clone_size: many; j_call: TRBJ2-3; d_call: .
cdr3_nt: TGTGCCAGCAGGGCCTTAGAGACCCTCGGACCCAATGAGCAGTTCTTC; cdr3_aa: CASRALETLGPNEQFF; v_call: TRBV28; clone_size: many; j_call: TRBJ2-1; d_call: .
cdr3_nt: TGTGCCAGCAGCTCTCGACAGAGCCCCACTGAAGCTTTCTTT; cdr3_aa: CASSSRQSPTEAFF; v_call: TRBV11-3; clone_size: few; j_call: TRBJ1-1; d_call: .
cdr3_nt: TGCAGCGTTGCAGATAGCAATCAGCCCCAGCATTTT; cdr3_aa: CSVADSNQPQHF; v_call: TRBV29-1; clone_size: many; j_call: TRBJ1-5; d_call: .
cdr3_nt: TGTGCCAGCTCACCGCGGAGCCATGAGCAGTTCTTC; cdr3_aa: CASSPRSHEQFF; v_call: TRBV18; clone_size: many; j_call: TRBJ2-1; d_call: .
cdr3_nt: TGTGCCAGCAGCTTAAAGAACCAGGGAGGCACTGAAGCTTTCTTT; cdr3_aa: CASSLKNQGGTEAFF; v_call: TRBV11-2; clone_size: few; j_call: TRBJ1-1; d_call: .
cdr3_nt: TGTGCCAGCTCTTCGGGAGCCGACTCCTACAATGAGCAGTTCTTC; cdr3_aa: CASSSGADSYNEQFF; v_call: TRBV28; clone_size: many; j_call: TRBJ2-1; d_call: .
cdr3_nt: TGTGCCAGCAGCCCGGGCCAGCTTTACCCTGGGGGGCAAGAGACCCAGTACTTC; cdr3_aa: CASSPGQLYPGGQETQYF; v_call: TRBV7-9; clone_size: few; j_call: TRBJ2-5; d_call: .